Presented here are 27 T cell receptor beta chains from one specimen sequenced in a study of cytomegalovirus exposure and HLA in healthy donors. Generated by immunoSEQ multiplex PCR, the TCRdb table keeps only in-frame clones and is missing some. The repertoire holds around 100,000 clones, with about 94% as singletons. Sequenced sample: PBMCs. All receptors derive from a woman in her late teens or twenties in good health and CMV-seronegative.

DNA of the CDR3: TGTGCCAGCAGCTCCTCGAGACAGGGATCGGGGGAGCAGTACTTC. It encodes CASSSSRQGSGEQYF. This chain joins TRBV7-6 and TRBJ2-7, with 7 bases identical to TRBD1. The CDR3 has 15 amino acids. Germline V CDR1 and CDR2: SGHVS, FNYEAQ. V gave up 4 bases and J gave up 7 bases; unmatched junction bases: 13.

The chain uses TRBV5-4 and TRBJ2-3; tentative D call: TRBD1 (6 bases). The CDR3 is made up of 17 amino acids. In germline, CDR1 is SGHNT, CDR2 YYREEE (reference sequence). Between the trimmed V and J ends, which lost 0 bases and 4 bases, there was a span of 18 bases. CDR3 nucleotide sequence: TGTGCCAGCAGCTTGGGAGGGACACCTGTCGGTTCAGATACGCAGTATTTT. The encoded protein is CASSLGGTPVGSDTQYF.

This chain joins TRBV7-6 and TRBJ2-3, with TRBD1 matching over 9 bases. V was clipped by 4 bases and J by 2 bases; unmatched bases: 4. The germline V gene has CDR1 SGHVS and CDR2 FNYEAQ. This CDR3 comprises 15 residues. In DNA, the CDR3 is TGTGCCAGCAGCTCCGGGACAGGGAACACAGATACGCAGTATTTT. It codes for CASSSGTGNTDTQYF.

V is TRBV4-1 and J is TRBJ2-3; 14 positions agree with TRBD2. J lost 5 bases, V lost 3 bases, and 7 bases had no gene match. The length of the CDR3 is 17 residues. In germline, CDR1 is MGHRA, CDR2 YSYEKL. CDR3 coding DNA: TGCGCCAGCAGCCATGGACTAGCGGGGGGCCATAGAGATACGCAGTATTTT. This gives the protein CASSHGLAGGHRDTQYF.

The chain uses TRBV4-3 and TRBJ1-6; a possible D gene is TRBD1 (6 bases). The length of the CDR3 is 15 residues. Trimming took off 0 bases at V and 9 bases at J, with 12 bases between the two ends. CDR1 LGHNA and CDR2 YSLEER come from the germline V gene. The CDR3 region is CASSQDSDSRSPLHF. In DNA, the CDR3 is TGCGCCAGCAGCCAAGACTCGGACAGTCGTTCACCCCTCCACTTT.

CDR3 residues: CASSPEGRGYGYTF. CDR3 nucleotides: TGTGCCAGCAGCCCCGAGGGCCGGGGCTATGGCTACACCTTC. This rearrangement joins TRBV7-6 to TRBJ1-2; D ambiguous. This CDR3 has 14 amino acids. Germline V gene data show CDR1 as SGHVS and CDR2 as FNYEAQ. V dropped 5 bases and J dropped 4 bases, with 14 bases sitting between them.

The chain couples TRBV19 to TRBJ2-5, with 8 bases matching TRBD1. The germline V gene has CDR1 LNHDA and CDR2 SQIVND (reference sequence). This CDR3 comprises 16 residues. V lost 6 bases to trimming and J lost 2 bases; unmatched junction nucleotides: 11. This chain's CDR3 is CASREAGGGGQETQYF. The CDR3, as DNA: TGTGCCAGTAGAGAAGCAGGGGGCGGTGGGCAAGAGACCCAGTACTTC.

The V call is TRBV7-2, the J call TRBJ2-1; the D gene is possibly TRBD1 (5 bases). Germline loops: CDR1 SGHTA, CDR2 FQGNSA. The CDR3 totals 15 residues. Trimming pared 1 base from V and 8 bases from J, leaving 15 bases between. The CDR3 sequence is CASSLGRATGDEQFF. The DNA for the CDR3 is TGTGCCAGCAGCTTAGGCAGGGCAACTGGGGATGAGCAGTTCTTC.

This rearrangement joins TRBV28 to TRBJ2-2; TRBD1 is a possible D gene (6 bases). This CDR3 has 15 residues. V dropped 4 bases and J dropped 0 bases, with 9 bases sitting between them. Germline V gene data show CDR1 as MDHEN and CDR2 as SYDVKM. CDR3 sequence: CASSSSGANTGELFF. CDR3 in DNA: TGTGCCAGCAGTTCATCAGGGGCGAACACCGGGGAGCTGTTTTTT.

V is TRBV25-1 and J is TRBJ2-1; D perhaps matches TRBD2 (6 bases). Trimming left V 6 bases short and J 3 bases short, with 15 bases between. Germline V gene data show CDR1 as MGHDK and CDR2 as SYGVNS. The CDR3 extends over 15 amino acids. CDR3 sequence reads: CASSGESSVYNEQFF. CDR3 bases: TGTGCCAGCAGCGGGGAGTCTAGCGTCTACAATGAGCAGTTCTTC.

The rearrangement uses TRBV5-4 and TRBJ2-3; 13 bases match TRBD2. Germline V gene sequence: CDR1 SGHNT, CDR2 YYREEE (reference sequence). CDR3 length: 17 amino acids. With 3 bases clipped from V and 7 bases from J, the junction kept 11 bases outside the gene matches. In DNA form, the CDR3 reads TGTGCCAGCAGCTCGGGACTAGCGGGATCCCCGCTTAATACGCAGTATTTT. Amino acids: CASSSGLAGSPLNTQYF.

The gene calls are TRBV6-6 and TRBJ2-3; TRBD2 is a possible D gene (6 bases). Germline V gene sequence: CDR1 MNHNY, CDR2 SVGAGI (reference sequence). The CDR3 is 15 residues long. V was trimmed by 0 bases and J by 1 base, leaving 8 bases between them. CDR3 sequence: CASSYSGGRTDTQYF. In DNA form, the CDR3 reads TGTGCCAGCAGTTACTCCGGGGGACGCACAGATACGCAGTATTTT.

CDR3 residues: CASSQRAGTTYEQYF. The CDR3 nucleotides are TGTGCCAGCAGCCAACGGGCAGGGACTACCTACGAGCAGTACTTC. The genes are TRBV14 and TRBJ2-7; 7 bases map to TRBD2. V was pared by 2 bases and J by 2 bases, with 6 bases of the junction left unmatched. The CDR3 totals 15 residues. Germline V CDR1 and CDR2: SGHDN, FVKESK.

This clone was recorded once. This chain links TRBV18 with TRBJ1-1, with 7 bases aligning to TRBD1. With 0 bases clipped from V and 0 bases from J, the junction kept 10 bases outside the gene matches. This CDR3 is built from 18 residues. Germline V gene data show CDR1 as KGHSH and CDR2 as LQKENI. CDR3: CASSPPGGPTGLNTEAFF. CDR3 DNA: TGTGCCAGCTCACCACCGGGAGGCCCGACAGGGTTGAACACTGAAGCTTTCTTT.

The chain uses TRBV6-5 and TRBJ2-3; tentatively, D is TRBD2 (5 bases). Germline CDR1 MNHEY, CDR2 SVGAGI. V gave up 5 bases and J gave up 5 bases, with 8 bases separating them. This CDR3 has 12 residues. Here the CDR3 reads CASSLEGDTQYF. The CDR3 nucleotides are TGTGCCAGCAGTCTAGAGGGAGATACGCAGTATTTT.

Comment on this clone: This sample includes further DNA sequences coding for the same CDR3. The rearrangement joins TRBV7-2 to TRBJ2-5, with a tentative D call TRBD2 (7 bases). V shed 3 bases and J shed 3 bases, with 11 bases lying between them. CDR1 is SGHTA and CDR2 is FQGNSA in the germline V gene. CDR3 length equals 14 residues. The CDR3 loop reads CASSLGGGKETQYF. The DNA for the CDR3 is TGTGCCAGCAGCTTGGGCGGGGGCAAAGAGACCCAGTACTTC.

The CDR3 region is CASSLRQDTEAFF. The DNA of the CDR3 is TGCGCCAGCAGCCTCCGACAGGACACTGAAGCTTTCTTT. J is TRBJ1-1 and V is TRBV5-1; weak D call: TRBD1 (6 bases). Per the germline V gene, CDR1 is SGHRS and CDR2 is YFSETQ. This CDR3 contains 13 residues. V shed 4 bases and J shed 3 bases, with 10 bases lying between them.

The rearrangement uses TRBV11-1 and TRBJ1-2; tentative D call: TRBD1 (5 bases). Between the trimmed V and J ends, which lost 5 bases and 3 bases, there was a span of 10 bases. CDR1 is SGHAT and CDR2 is FQDESV in the germline V gene (reference sequence). The CDR3 totals 13 residues. The DNA for the CDR3 is TGTGCCAGCAGCCGCGACAGTTACTATGGCTACACCTTC. It specifies CASSRDSYYGYTF.

The rearrangement joins TRBV7-9 to TRBJ2-7; 8 nucleotides match TRBD1. This CDR3 has 13 amino acids. CDR1 and CDR2 (germline): SEHNR, FQNEAQ (reference sequence). The junction had 3 bases not matched to a gene; V was cut back by 6 bases and J by 2 bases. The CDR3 protein is CASSIQGAYEQYF. The CDR3 bases are TGTGCCAGCAGTATACAGGGGGCCTACGAGCAGTACTTC.

The chain employs TRBV18 and TRBJ2-1; D unclear. V was cut by 0 bases and J by 8 bases, with 8 bases left in between. The germline CDR1 and CDR2 sequences are KGHSH and LQKENI. This CDR3 spans 13 amino acids. The CDR3 loop is CASSPPTTDEQFF. CDR3 bases: TGTGCCAGCTCACCACCCACTACCGATGAGCAGTTCTTC.

CDR3: CASSPPPGSSYEQYF. The CDR3 DNA follows: TGTGCCAGCAGTCCCCCCCCCGGGAGCTCCTACGAGCAGTACTTC. The chain joins TRBV27 to TRBJ2-7; weak D call: TRBD2 (6 bases). This CDR3 comprises 15 residues. Trimming removed 5 bases from V and 0 bases from J, with 14 bases in between. Germline lookup yields CDR1 MNHEY and CDR2 SMNVEV (reference sequence).

The chain couples TRBV2 to TRBJ1-4; TRBD1 aligns across 9 bases. The CDR3 runs to 19 residues. Germline CDR1 and CDR2: SNHLY and FYNNEI. The trim removed 6 bases at V and 8 bases at J, leaving 22 bases unmatched. This chain's CDR3 is CASREAPPGQGLGREKLFF. CDR3 coding DNA: TGTGCCAGCAGGGAGGCGCCTCCGGGACAGGGCTTGGGTCGGGAAAAACTGTTTTTT. Based on the CDR3 plus reference TRBV2 and TRBJ1-4, the full variable domain is EPEVTQTPSHQVTQMGQEVILRCVPISNHLYFYWYRQILGQKVEFLVSFYNNEISEKSEIFDDQFSVERPDGSNFTLKIRSTKLEDSAMYFCASREAPPGQGLGREKLFFGSGTQLSVL.

This clone was found a few times. The J gene is TRBJ2-6, the V gene TRBV5-4; a possible D gene is TRBD1 (5 bases). Germline V lookup: CDR1 SGHNT, CDR2 YYREEE (reference sequence). The V end was cut by 0 bases, the J end by 0 bases, with 10 bases between. This CDR3 contains 17 residues. CDR3 protein: CASSLASTASGANVLTF. The CDR3 region has the DNA TGTGCCAGCAGCTTGGCCTCGACAGCCTCTGGGGCCAACGTCCTGACTTTC. The whole variable domain, filled in from reference TRBV5-4 and TRBJ2-6, reads ETGVTQSPTHLIKTRGQQVTLRCSSQSGHNTVSWYQQALGQGPQFIFQYYREEENGRGNFPPRFSGLQFPNYSSELNVNALELDDSALYLCASSLASTASGANVLTFGAGSRLTVL.

This sequence joins TRBV5-3 and TRBJ2-7; 7 bases are shared with TRBD1. TRBV5-3 carries the ORF label, with uncertain function. The CDR3 loop spans 15 amino acids. The V and J ends lost 5 bases and 3 bases, in that order; junction bases with no gene match: 11. DNA for the CDR3: TGTGCCAGAAGGGAGTTCGGGACAGACCACTACGAGCAGTACTTC. This gives the protein CARREFGTDHYEQYF.

A remark on this clone: This sample includes further DNA sequences coding for the same CDR3. The chain joins TRBV6-5 to TRBJ1-5, with TRBD1 matching 9 bases. Trimming cost V 6 bases and J 6 bases; bases outside gene matches: 6. The CDR3 is 14 amino acids. From germline, CDR1 is MNHEY and CDR2 SVGAGI. The CDR3 DNA sequence: TGTGCCAGCAGCCCGGGACAGGGACGTCAGCCCCAGCATTTT. Translation gives CASSPGQGRQPQHF.

The V gene is TRBV10-3, the J gene TRBJ2-3, with TRBD2 matching over 8 bases. The CDR3 runs 15 residues. CDR1 and CDR2 from the germline V gene are ENHRY and SYGVKD. V was pared by 2 bases and J by 4 bases, with 5 bases of the junction left unmatched. DNA for the CDR3: TGTGCCATCAGTGAGGGAAGCGGGAGACCAGATACGCAGTATTTT. Translating it yields CAISEGSGRPDTQYF.

This clone was seen just once. The rearrangement links TRBV7-2 to TRBJ1-5; the match to TRBD1 covers 8 bases. The J segment lost 5 bases and the V segment lost 4 bases, leaving 7 bases of the junction unmatched. The CDR3 spans 15 residues. Germline loops: CDR1 SGHTA, CDR2 FQGNSA. CDR3 DNA: TGTGCCAGCAGCTATGGACAGGGTTTATATCAGCCCCAGCATTTT. Protein sequence: CASSYGQGLYQPQHF.